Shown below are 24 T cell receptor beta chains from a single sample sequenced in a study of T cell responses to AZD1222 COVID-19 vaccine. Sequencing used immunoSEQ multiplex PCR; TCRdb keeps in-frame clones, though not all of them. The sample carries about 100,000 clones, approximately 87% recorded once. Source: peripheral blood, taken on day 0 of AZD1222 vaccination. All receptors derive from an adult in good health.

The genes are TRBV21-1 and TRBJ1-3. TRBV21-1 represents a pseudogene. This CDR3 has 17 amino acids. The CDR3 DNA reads TGTGCCAGCAGCAAAGGGGTTGAGATCGACCGAAGAAACACCATATATTTT. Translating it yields CASSKGVEIDRRNTIYF.

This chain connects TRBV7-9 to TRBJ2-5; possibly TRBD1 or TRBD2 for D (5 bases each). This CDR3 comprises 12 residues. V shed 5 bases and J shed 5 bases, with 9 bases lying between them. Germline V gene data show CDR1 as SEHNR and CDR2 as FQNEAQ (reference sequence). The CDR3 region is CASSRDLETQYF. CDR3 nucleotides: TGTGCCAGCAGCCGGGACCTGGAGACCCAGTACTTC.

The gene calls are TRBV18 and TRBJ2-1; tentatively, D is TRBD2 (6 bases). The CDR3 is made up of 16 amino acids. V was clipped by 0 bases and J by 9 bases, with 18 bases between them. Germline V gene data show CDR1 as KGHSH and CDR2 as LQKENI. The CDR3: CASSPPIGGVGAEQFF. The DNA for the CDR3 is TGTGCCAGCTCACCACCTATAGGCGGGGTCGGGGCTGAGCAGTTCTTC.

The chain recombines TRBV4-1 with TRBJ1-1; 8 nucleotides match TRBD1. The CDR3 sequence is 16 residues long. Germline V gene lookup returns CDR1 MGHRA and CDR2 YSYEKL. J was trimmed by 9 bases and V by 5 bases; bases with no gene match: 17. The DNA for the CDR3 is TGCGCCAGCAGCTTATGGATTCAGGGGGCGAGTGGCCAAGCTTTCTTT. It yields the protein CASSLWIQGASGQAFF.

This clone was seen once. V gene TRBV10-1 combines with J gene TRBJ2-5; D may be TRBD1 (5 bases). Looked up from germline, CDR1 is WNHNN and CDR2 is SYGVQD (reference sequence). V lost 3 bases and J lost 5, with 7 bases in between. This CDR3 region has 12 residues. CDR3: CASSEGAETQYF. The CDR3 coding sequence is TGCGCCAGCAGTGAAGGGGCCGAGACCCAGTACTTC.

The CDR3 region is CATSGLAGFEQYF. CDR3 coding DNA: TGTGCCACCTCCGGACTAGCGGGCTTCGAGCAGTACTTC. This chain links TRBV19 with TRBJ2-7, with 11 nucleotides matching TRBD2. The germline V gene encodes CDR1 LNHDA and CDR2 SQIVND (reference sequence). The CDR3 has 13 residues. V lost 10 bases to trimming and J lost 6 bases; unmatched junction nucleotides: 8.

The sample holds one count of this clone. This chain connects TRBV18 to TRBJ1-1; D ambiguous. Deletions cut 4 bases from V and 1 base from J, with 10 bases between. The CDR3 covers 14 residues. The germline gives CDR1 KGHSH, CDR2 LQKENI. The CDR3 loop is CASSLQEGNTEAFF. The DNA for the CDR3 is TGTGCCAGCTCACTCCAGGAGGGGAACACTGAAGCTTTCTTT.

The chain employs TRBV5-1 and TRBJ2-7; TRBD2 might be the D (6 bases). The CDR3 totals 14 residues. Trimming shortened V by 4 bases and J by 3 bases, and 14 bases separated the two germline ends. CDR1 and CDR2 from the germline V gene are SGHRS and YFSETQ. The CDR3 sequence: CASSARTGSYEQYF. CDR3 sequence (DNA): TGCGCCAGCAGCGCCCGGACCGGGAGCTACGAGCAGTACTTC.

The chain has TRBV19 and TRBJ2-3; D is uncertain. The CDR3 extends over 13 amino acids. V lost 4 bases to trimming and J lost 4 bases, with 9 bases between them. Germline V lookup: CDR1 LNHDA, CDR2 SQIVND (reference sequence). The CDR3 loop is CASSTWNSDTQYF. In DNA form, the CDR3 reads TGTGCCAGTAGTACCTGGAATTCAGATACGCAGTATTTT.

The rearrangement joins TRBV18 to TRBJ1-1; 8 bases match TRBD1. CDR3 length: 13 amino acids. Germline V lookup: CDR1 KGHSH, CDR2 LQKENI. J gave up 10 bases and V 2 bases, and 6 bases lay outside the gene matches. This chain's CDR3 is CASSPYLGQGAFF. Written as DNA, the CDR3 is TGTGCCAGCTCACCATACCTTGGACAGGGAGCTTTCTTT.

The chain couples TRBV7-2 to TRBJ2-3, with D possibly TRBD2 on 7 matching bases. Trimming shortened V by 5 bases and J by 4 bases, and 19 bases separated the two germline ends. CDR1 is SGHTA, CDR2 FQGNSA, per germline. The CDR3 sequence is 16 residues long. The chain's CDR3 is CASSQTSGGGADTQYF. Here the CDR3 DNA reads TGTGCCAGCAGCCAGACCTCAGGAGGGGGGGCAGATACGCAGTATTTT.

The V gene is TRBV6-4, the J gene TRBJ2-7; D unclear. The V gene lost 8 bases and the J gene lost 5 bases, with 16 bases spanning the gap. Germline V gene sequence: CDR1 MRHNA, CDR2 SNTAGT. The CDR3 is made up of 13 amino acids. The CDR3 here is CASSRLLIHEQYF. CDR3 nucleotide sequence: TGTGCCAGCTCCCGATTACTAATTCACGAGCAGTACTTC.

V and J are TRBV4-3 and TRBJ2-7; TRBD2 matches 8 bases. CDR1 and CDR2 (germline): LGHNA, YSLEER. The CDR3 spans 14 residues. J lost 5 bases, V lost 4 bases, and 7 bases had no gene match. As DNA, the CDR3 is TGCGCCAGCAGCCCCGGGACTAGTCTCCACGAGCAGTACTTC. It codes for CASSPGTSLHEQYF.

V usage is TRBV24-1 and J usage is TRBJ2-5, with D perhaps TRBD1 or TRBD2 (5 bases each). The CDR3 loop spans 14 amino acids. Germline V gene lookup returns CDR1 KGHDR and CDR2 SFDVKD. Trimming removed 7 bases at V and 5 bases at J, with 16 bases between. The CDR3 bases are TGTGCCACCAGCGGGACGGACCTGATGGAGACCCAGTACTTC. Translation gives CATSGTDLMETQYF.

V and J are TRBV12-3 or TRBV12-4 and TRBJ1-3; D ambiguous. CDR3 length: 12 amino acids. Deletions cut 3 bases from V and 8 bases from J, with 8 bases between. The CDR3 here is CASSFRGDTIYF. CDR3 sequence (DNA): TGTGCCAGCAGTTTCCGGGGAGACACCATATATTTT.

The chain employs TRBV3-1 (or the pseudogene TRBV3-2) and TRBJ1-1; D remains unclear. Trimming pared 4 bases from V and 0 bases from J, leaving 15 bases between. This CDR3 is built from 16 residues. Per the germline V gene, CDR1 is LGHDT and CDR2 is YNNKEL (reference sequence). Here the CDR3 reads CASSPRAANMNTEAFF. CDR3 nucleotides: TGTGCCAGCAGCCCACGGGCAGCCAACATGAACACTGAAGCTTTCTTT.

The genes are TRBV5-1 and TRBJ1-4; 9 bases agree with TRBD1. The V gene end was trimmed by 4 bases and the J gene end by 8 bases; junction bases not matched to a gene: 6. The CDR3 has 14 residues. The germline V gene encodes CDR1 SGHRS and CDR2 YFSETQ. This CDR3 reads CASSIRTGEEKLFF. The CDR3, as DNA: TGCGCCAGCAGCATTAGGACAGGGGAAGAAAAACTGTTTTTT. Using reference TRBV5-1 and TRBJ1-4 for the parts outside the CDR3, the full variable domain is KAGVTQTPRYLIKTRGQQVTLSCSPISGHRSVSWYQQTPGQGLQFLFEYFSETQRNKGNFPGRFSGRQFSNSRSEMNVSTLELGDSALYLCASSIRTGEEKLFFGSGTQLSVL.

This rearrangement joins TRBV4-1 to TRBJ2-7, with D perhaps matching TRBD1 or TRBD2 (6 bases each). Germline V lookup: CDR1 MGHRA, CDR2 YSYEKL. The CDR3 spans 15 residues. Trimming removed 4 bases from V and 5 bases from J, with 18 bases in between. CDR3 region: CASSPGGGKGHEQYF. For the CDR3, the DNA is TGCGCCAGCAGCCCCGGGGGCGGAAAAGGGCACGAGCAGTACTTC.

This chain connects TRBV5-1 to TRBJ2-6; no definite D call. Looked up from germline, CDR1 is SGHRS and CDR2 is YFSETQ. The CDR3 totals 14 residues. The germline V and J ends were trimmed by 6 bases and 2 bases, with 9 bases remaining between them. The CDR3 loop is CASMTATGANVLTF. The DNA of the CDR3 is TGCGCCAGCATGACGGCGACTGGGGCCAACGTCCTGACTTTC. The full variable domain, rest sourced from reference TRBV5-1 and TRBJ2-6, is KAGVTQTPRYLIKTRGQQVTLSCSPISGHRSVSWYQQTPGQGLQFLFEYFSETQRNKGNFPGRFSGRQFSNSRSEMNVSTLELGDSALYLCASMTATGANVLTFGAGSRLTVL.

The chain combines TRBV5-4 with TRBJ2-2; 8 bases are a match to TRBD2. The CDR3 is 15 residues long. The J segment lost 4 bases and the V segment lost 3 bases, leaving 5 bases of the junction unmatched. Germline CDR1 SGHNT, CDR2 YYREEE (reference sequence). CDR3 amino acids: CASSSRGGFTGELFF. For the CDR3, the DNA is TGTGCCAGCAGCTCGCGCGGGGGGTTCACCGGGGAGCTGTTTTTT.

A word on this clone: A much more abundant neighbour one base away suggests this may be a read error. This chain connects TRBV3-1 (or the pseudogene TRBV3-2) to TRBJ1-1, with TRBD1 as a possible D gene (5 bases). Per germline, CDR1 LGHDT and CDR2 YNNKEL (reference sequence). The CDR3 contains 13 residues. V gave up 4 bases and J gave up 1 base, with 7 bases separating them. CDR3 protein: CASSPRGNTEAFF. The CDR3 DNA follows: TGTGCCAGCAGCCCAAGGGGGAACACTGAAGCTTTCTTT.

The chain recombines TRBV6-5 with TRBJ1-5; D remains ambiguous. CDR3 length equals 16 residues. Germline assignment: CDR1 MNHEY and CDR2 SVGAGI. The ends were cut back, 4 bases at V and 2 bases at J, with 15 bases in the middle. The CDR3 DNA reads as TGTGCCAGCAGTTTCAACTCCCCCCGCGGCAATCAGCCCCAGCATTTT. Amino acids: CASSFNSPRGNQPQHF.

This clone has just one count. The CDR3 region has the DNA TGCGCCAGCAGTCTTCGGGGGCGGCGGGGTGGGGAGCAGTACTTC. Translated: CASSLRGRRGGEQYF. V gene TRBV4-1 combines with J gene TRBJ2-7; D may be TRBD1 or TRBD2 (6 bases each). V gave up 6 bases and J gave up 7 bases, with 22 bases separating them. Germline CDR1 is MGHRA and CDR2 is YSYEKL. The CDR3 has 15 residues.

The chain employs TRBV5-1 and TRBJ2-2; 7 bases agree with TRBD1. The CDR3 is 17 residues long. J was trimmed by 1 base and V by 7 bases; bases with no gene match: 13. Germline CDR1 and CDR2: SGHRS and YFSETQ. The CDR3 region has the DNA TGCGCCAGCCGTCAGGGGGACAGAATCTTGAACACCGGGGAGCTGTTTTTT. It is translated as CASRQGDRILNTGELFF. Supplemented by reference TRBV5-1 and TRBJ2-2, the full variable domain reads KAGVTQTPRYLIKTRGQQVTLSCSPISGHRSVSWYQQTPGQGLQFLFEYFSETQRNKGNFPGRFSGRQFSNSRSEMNVSTLELGDSALYLCASRQGDRILNTGELFFGEGSRLTVL.